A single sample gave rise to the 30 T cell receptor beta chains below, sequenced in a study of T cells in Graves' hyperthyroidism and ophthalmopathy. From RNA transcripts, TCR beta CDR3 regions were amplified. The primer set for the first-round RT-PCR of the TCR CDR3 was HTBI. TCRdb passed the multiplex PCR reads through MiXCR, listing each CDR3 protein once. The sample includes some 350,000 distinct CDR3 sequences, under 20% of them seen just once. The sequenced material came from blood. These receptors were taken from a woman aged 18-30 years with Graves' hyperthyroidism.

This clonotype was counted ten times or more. The CDR3 here is CASSEDTHNQPQHF. The DNA of the CDR3 is TGTGCCAGCAGTGAAGACACGCACAATCAGCCCCAGCATTTT. This chain connects TRBV6-1 to TRBJ1-5, with D unresolved. This CDR3 has 14 amino acids. The ends were cut back, 1 base at V and 3 bases at J, with 7 bases in the middle. Germline V lookup: CDR1 MNHNS, CDR2 SASEGT.

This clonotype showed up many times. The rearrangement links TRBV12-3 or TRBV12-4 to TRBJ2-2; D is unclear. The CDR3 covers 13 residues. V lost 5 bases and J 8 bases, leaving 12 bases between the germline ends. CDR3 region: CASSQRGAGELFF. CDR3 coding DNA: TGTGCCAGCAGTCAGAGAGGAGCGGGGGAGCTGTTTTTT.

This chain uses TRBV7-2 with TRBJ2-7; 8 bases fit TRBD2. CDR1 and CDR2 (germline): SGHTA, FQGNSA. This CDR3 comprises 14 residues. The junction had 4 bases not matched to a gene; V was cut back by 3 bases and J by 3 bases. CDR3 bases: TGTGCCAGCAGCTTTAGCGGGACGAACTACGAGCAGTACTTC. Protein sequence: CASSFSGTNYEQYF. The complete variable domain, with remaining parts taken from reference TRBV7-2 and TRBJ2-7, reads GAGVSQSPSNKVTEKGKDVELRCDPISGHTALYWYRQSLGQGLEFLIYFQGNSAPDKSGLPSDRFSAERTGGSVSTLTIQRTQQEDSAVYLCASSFSGTNYEQYFGPGTRLTVT.

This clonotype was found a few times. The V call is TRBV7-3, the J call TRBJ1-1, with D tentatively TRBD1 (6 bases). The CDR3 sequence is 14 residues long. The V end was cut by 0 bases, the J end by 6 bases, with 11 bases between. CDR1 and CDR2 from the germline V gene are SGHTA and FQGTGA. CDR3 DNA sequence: TGTGCCAGCAGCTTAACATCAGGGGAGGCTGAAGCTTTCTTT. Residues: CASSLTSGEAEAFF.

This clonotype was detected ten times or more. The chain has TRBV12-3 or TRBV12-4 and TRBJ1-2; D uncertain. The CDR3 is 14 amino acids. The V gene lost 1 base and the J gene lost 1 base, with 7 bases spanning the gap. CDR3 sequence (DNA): TGTGCCAGCAGTTTAGGCGGCGTTAACTATGGCTACACCTTC. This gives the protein CASSLGGVNYGYTF.

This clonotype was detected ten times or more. The CDR3 DNA sequence: TGTGCCAGTAGGGAACCGTCAGTATCTGAAGCTTTCTTT. This sequence encodes CASREPSVSEAFF. The chain employs TRBV19 and TRBJ1-1; D gene ambiguous. V was trimmed by 6 bases and J by 6 bases, leaving 14 bases between them. The CDR3 consists of 13 residues. Germline CDR1 LNHDA, CDR2 SQIVND (reference sequence).

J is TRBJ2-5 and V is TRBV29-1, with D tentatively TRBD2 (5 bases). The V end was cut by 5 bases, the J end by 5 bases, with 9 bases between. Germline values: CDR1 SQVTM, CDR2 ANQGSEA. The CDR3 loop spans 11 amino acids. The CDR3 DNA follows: TGCAGCGTTTCGGGGATGGAGACCCAGTACTTC. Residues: CSVSGMETQYF.

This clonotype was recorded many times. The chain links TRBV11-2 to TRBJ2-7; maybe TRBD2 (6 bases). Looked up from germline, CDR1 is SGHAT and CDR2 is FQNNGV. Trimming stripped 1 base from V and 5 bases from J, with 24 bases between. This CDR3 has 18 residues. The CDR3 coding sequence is TGTGCCAGCAGCTTAGTGGTAGGGCACTTGGACTATCTCAACGAGCAGTACTTC. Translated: CASSLVVGHLDYLNEQYF.

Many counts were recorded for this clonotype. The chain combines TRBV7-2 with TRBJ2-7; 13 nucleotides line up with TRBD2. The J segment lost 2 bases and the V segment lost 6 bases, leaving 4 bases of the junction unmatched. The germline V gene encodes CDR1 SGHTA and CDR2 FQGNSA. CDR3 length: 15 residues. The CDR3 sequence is CASSTSGGGPYEQYF. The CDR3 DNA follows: TGTGCCAGCAGTACTAGCGGGGGGGGACCCTACGAGCAGTACTTC.

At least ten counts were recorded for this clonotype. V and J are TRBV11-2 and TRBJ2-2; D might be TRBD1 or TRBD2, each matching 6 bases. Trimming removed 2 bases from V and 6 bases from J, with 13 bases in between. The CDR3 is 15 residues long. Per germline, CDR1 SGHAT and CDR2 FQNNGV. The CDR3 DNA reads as TGTGCCAGCAGCTTACGGGGGCCGGGTCCCGGGGAGCTGTTTTTT. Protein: CASSLRGPGPGELFF. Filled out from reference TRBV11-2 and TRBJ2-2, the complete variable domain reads EAGVAQSPRYKIIEKRQSVAFWCNPISGHATLYWYQQILGQGPKLLIQFQNNGVVDDSQLPKDRFSAERLKGVDSTLKIQPAKLEDSAVYLCASSLRGPGPGELFFGEGSRLTVL.

CDR3 sequence reads: CASSQGGLPVQPQHF. Here the CDR3 DNA reads TGTGCCAGCAGCCAAGGGGGGCTTCCGGTTCAGCCCCAGCATTTT. J is TRBJ1-5 and V is TRBV9, with D possibly being TRBD1 (6 bases). The CDR3 totals 15 residues. V lost 4 bases and J 6 bases, leaving 17 bases between the germline ends. Germline V gene lookup returns CDR1 SGDLS and CDR2 YYNGEE.

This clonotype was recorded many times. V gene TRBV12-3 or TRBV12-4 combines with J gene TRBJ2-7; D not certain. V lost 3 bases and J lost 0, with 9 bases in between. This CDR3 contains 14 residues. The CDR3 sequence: CASSFGMSSYEQYF. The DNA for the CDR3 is TGTGCCAGCAGTTTTGGTATGAGCTCCTACGAGCAGTACTTC.

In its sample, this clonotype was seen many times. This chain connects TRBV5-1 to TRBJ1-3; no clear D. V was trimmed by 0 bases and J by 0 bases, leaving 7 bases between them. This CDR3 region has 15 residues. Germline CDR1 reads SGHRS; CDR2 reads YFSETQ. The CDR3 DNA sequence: TGCGCCAGCAGCTTGGTCGGAGTCTCTGGAAACACCATATATTTT. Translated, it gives CASSLVGVSGNTIYF.

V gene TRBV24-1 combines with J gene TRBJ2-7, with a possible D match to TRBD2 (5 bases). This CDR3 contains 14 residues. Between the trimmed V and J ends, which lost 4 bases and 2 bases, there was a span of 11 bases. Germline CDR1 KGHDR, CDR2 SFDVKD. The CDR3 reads CATSDPGVPYEQYF. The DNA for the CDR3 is TGTGCCACCAGTGACCCCGGGGTCCCCTACGAGCAGTACTTC.

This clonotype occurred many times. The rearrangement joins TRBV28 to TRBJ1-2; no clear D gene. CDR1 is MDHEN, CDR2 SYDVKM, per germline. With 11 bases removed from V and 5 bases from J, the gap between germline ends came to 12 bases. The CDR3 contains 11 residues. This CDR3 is CAATNQYGYTF. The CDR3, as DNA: TGTGCCGCCACAAATCAATATGGCTACACCTTC.

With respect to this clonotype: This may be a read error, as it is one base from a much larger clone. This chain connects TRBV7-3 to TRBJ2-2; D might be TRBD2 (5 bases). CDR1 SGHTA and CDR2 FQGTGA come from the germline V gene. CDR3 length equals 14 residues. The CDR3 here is CASSFLANTGELLF. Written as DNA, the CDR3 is TGTGCCAGCAGCTTCCTCGCGAACACCGGGGAGCTGTTGTTT.

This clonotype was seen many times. In DNA, the CDR3 is TGTGCCAGCAGAGCCACCGGGACAGGGGAGGGAGAGACCCAGTACTTC. Amino acids: CASRATGTGEGETQYF. This chain uses TRBV2 with TRBJ2-5, with 10 bases matching TRBD1. Germline CDR1 SNHLY, CDR2 FYNNEI. CDR3 length: 16 amino acids. V was clipped by 6 bases and J by 4 bases; unmatched bases: 11.

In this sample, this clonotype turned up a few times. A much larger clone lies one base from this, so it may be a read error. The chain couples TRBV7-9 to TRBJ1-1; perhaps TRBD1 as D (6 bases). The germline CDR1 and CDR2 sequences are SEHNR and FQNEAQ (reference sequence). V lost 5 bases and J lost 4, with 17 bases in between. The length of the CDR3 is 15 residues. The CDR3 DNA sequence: TGTGCCAGCAGCCCACGGGGGGGCCAGATCACTGAAGCTTTCTTT. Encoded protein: CASSPRGGQITEAFF. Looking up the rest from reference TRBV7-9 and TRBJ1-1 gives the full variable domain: DTGVSQNPRHKITKRGQNVTFRCDPISEHNRLYWYRQTLGQGPEFLTYFQNEAQLEKSRLLSDRFSAERPKGSFSTLEIQRTEQGDSAMYLCASSPRGGQITEAFFGQGTRLTVV.

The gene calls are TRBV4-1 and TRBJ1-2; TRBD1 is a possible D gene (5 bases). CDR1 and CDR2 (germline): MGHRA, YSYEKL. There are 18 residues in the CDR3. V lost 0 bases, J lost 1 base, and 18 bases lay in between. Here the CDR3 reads CASSQDPVERGFNYGYTF. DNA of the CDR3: TGCGCCAGCAGCCAAGATCCTGTGGAGAGGGGATTTAACTATGGCTACACCTTC.

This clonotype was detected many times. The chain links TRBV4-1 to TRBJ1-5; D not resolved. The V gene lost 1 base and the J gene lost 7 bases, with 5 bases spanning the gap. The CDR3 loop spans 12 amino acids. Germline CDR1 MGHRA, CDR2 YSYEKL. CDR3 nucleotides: TGCGCCAGCAGCCAAGTCGGGCAGCCCCAGCATTTT. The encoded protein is CASSQVGQPQHF.

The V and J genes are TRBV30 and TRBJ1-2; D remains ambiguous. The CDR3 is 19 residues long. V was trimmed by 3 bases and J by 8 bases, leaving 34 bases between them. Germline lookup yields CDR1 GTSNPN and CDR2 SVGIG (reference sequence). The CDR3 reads CAWSPPRRTRTRPPGGYTF. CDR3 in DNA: TGTGCCTGGAGCCCCCCGCGACGGACGCGAACCAGACCCCCCGGGGGCTACACCTTC.

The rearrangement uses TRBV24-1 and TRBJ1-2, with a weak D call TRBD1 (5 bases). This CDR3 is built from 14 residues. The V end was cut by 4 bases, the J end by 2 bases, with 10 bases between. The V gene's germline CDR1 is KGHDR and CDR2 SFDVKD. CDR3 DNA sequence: TGTGCCACCAGTGACTACGACAGCAACTATGGCTACACCTTC. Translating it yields CATSDYDSNYGYTF.

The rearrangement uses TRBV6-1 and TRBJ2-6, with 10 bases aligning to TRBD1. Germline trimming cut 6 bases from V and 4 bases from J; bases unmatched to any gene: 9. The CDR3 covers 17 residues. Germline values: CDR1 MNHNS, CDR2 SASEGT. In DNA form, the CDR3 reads TGTGCCAGCAGCCTCGTGGGACAGGGGTCGGGGGCCAACGTCCTGACTTTC. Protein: CASSLVGQGSGANVLTF.

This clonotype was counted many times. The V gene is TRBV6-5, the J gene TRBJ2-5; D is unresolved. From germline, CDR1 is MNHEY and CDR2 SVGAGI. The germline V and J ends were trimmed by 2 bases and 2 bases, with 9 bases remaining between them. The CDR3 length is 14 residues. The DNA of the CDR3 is TGTGCCAGCAGTTACCGGAACCCTCAAGAGACCCAGTACTTC. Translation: CASSYRNPQETQYF.

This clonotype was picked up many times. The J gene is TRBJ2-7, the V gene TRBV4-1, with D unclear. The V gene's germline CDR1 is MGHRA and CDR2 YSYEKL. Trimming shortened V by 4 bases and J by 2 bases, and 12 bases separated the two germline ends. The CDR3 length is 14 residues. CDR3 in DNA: TGCGCCAGCAGCCCTTACGGGCTGACCTACGAGCAGTACTTC. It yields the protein CASSPYGLTYEQYF.

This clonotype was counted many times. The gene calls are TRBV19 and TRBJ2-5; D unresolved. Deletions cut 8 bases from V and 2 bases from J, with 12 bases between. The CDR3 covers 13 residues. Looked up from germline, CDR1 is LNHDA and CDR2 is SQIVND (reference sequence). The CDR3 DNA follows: TGTGCCAGTGGTCAGTTTAGGCAAGAGACCCAGTACTTC. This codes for CASGQFRQETQYF.

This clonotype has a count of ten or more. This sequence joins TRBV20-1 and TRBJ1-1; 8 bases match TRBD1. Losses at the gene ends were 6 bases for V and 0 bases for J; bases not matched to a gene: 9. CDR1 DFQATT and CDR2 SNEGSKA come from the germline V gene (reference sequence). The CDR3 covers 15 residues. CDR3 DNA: TGCAGTGCAACCGGGACAGGATTGATGAACACTGAAGCTTTCTTT. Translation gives CSATGTGLMNTEAFF.

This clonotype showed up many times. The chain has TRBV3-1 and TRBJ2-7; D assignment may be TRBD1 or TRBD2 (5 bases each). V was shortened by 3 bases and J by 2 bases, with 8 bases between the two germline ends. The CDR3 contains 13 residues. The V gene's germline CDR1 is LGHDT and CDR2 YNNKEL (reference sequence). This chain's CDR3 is CASSHMGAYEQYF. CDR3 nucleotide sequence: TGTGCCAGCAGCCACATGGGGGCCTACGAGCAGTACTTC.

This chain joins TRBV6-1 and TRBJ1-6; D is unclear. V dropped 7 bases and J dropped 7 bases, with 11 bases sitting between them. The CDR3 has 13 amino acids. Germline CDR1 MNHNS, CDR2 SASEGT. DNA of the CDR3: TGTGCCAGCACACAGCAGGCAAATTCACCCCTCCACTTT. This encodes CASTQQANSPLHF.

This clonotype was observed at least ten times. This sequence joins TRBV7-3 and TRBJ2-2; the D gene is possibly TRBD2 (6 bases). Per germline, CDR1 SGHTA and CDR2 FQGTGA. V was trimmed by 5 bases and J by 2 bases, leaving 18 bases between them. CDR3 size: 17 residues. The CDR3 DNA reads TGTGCCAGCAGCCCTCTGTTTCGGGGGACCAACACCGGGGAGCTGTTTTTT. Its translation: CASSPLFRGTNTGELFF.